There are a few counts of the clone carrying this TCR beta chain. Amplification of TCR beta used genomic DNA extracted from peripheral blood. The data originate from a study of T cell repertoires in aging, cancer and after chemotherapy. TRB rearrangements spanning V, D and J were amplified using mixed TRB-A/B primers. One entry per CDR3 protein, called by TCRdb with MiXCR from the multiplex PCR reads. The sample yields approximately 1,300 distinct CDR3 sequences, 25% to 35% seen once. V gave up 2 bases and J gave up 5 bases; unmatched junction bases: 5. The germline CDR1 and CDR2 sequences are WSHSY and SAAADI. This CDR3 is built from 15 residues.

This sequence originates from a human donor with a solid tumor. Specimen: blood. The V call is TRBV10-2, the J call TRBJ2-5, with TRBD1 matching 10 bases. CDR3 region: CASSERDRGKETQYF. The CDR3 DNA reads TGCGCCAGCAGTGAGCGGGACAGGGGAAAGGAGACCCAGTACTTC.